The 30 T cell receptor delta chains given below trace back to one sample, sequenced in a study of human gamma delta and Vdelta1 T cells. TCRdb used CATT to re-call clones from the PCR reads. The sample has several thousand delta-chain clones, less than 45% seen once; the top ten hold approximately 9%. Their recognized antigens are unknown. The sample consisted of Vdelta1 gamma-delta T cells from blood grown in culture (DOT cells). The receptors derive from a human donor in good health.

This rearrangement joins TRDV1 to TRDJ1, with 9 bases lining up with TRDD2. The ends lost 5 bases at V and 4 bases at J; junction bases unmatched: 17. This CDR3 contains 18 residues. Germline CDR1 reads TSWWSYY; CDR2 reads QGS. The CDR3 coding sequence is TGTGCTCTTGGGACCGGCCTTCCTACTTTCTCTGGGCGCGATAAACTCATCTTT. Translating it yields CALGTGLPTFSGRDKLIF.

The V and J genes are TRDV1 and TRDJ1; 12 bases map to TRDD3. V lost 1 base and J lost 2; bases outside the gene matches: 23. The CDR3 has 23 residues. CDR1 and CDR2 (germline): TSWWSYY, QGS. DNA of the CDR3: TGTGCTCTTGGGGAACAGGCCGGTCCCAACCTACTGGGGGATACCCTATCAACCGATAAACTCATCTTT. Residues: CALGEQAGPNLLGDTLSTDKLIF.

J is TRDJ1 and V is TRDV1; 7 positions match TRDD3. The germline V gene encodes CDR1 TSWWSYY and CDR2 QGS. This CDR3 has 22 residues. V shed 3 bases and J 7 bases; nucleotides not matched to a gene: 32. The CDR3 nucleotides read TGTGCTCTTGGGGAGGGGGGTAAGTTTCGTGCCCTCGACTTTGGGGGACCCTTTAAACTCATCTTT. This sequence encodes CALGEGGKFRALDFGGPFKLIF.

This clone was seen a few times. The rearrangement joins TRDV1 to TRDJ1; 12 nucleotides line up with TRDD3. The CDR3 has 22 amino acids. Germline V gives CDR1 TSWWSYY, CDR2 QGS. With V trimmed by 2 bases and J by 4 bases, 23 bases remained unmatched. The CDR3 region has the DNA TGTGCTCTTGGGGAATGGGACCCTTCATTCATACTGGGGGATACTAGGGACGATAAACTCATCTTT. This codes for CALGEWDPSFILGDTRDDKLIF.

Only a few counts were recorded for this clone. This sequence joins TRDV1 and TRDJ1; 10 bases are a match to TRDD3. From germline, CDR1 is TSWWSYY and CDR2 QGS. V lost 3 bases, J lost 2 bases, and 18 bases stayed unmatched. The CDR3 has 20 residues. The CDR3 loop reads CALGDPPPPSVLGDTDKLIF. The CDR3 DNA is TGTGCTCTTGGGGACCCGCCCCCCCCATCTGTACTGGGGGATACCGATAAACTCATCTTT.

This clone was seen only a few times. The chain employs TRDV1 and TRDJ1, with a possible D match to TRDD3 (6 bases). CDR3 length equals 22 residues. CDR1 and CDR2 (germline): TSWWSYY, QGS. V gave up 0 bases and J gave up 0 bases, with 29 bases separating them. The CDR3 DNA is TGTGCTCTTGGGGAACTAGGTCGGGGTGGCCGGGGTTGGGGGCCTTACACCGATAAACTCATCTTT. It translates to CALGELGRGGRGWGPYTDKLIF.

The chain uses TRDV1 and TRDJ4; D possibly corresponds to TRDD3 (5 bases). With 1 base removed from V and 2 bases from J, the gap between germline ends came to 17 bases. The length of the CDR3 is 16 residues. CDR1 TSWWSYY and CDR2 QGS come from the germline V gene. The CDR3 nucleotides are TGTGCTCTTGGGGAACGTCGGGGGCCCGCTGCTAGACCCCTGATCTTT. This translates into CALGERRGPAARPLIF.

V and J are TRDV1 and TRDJ1; 7 bases fit TRDD3. CDR3 length: 16 amino acids. V was pared by 5 bases and J by 0 bases, with 9 bases of the junction left unmatched. Germline V CDR1 and CDR2: TSWWSYY, QGS. In DNA form, the CDR3 reads TGTGCTCTTGGGTCCCTGTCTGGGGGCCACACCGATAAACTCATCTTT. Translation: CALGSLSGGHTDKLIF.

The chain joins TRDV1 to TRDJ1; D is unresolved. Deletions cut 0 bases from V and 1 base from J, with 15 bases between. There are 17 residues in the CDR3. Germline-derived CDR1 and CDR2 are TSWWSYY and QGS. The chain's CDR3 is CALGELIPLFVTDKLIF. CDR3 DNA: TGTGCTCTTGGGGAACTGATCCCCCTCTTTGTCACCGATAAACTCATCTTT.

The V gene is TRDV1, the J gene TRDJ1, with D tentatively TRDD2 (9 bases). Germline V gives CDR1 TSWWSYY, CDR2 QGS. V shed 3 bases and J shed 0 bases, with 26 bases lying between them. The CDR3 length is 20 residues. CDR3 nucleotides: TGTGCTCTTGGGGACCCTTCCTACGCAACTGGGGGTCCGAACACCGATAAACTCATCTTT. It encodes CALGDPSYATGGPNTDKLIF.

Regarding this clone: This clone may be a read error of a much larger clone one base away. The J gene is TRDJ1, the V gene TRDV1, with D uncertain. From germline, CDR1 is TSWWSYY and CDR2 QGS. This CDR3 comprises 18 residues. CDR3 amino acids: CALGELFPPPRYTDKRIF. Here the CDR3 DNA reads TGTGCTCTTGGGGAACTATTTCCCCCGCCAAGGTACACCGATAAACGCATCTTT.

The chain couples TRDV1 to TRDJ1; 8 positions agree with TRDD3. The CDR3 contains 17 residues. V gave up 2 bases and J gave up 3 bases; unmatched junction bases: 11. Germline V CDR1 and CDR2: TSWWSYY, QGS. The CDR3 DNA follows: TGTGCTCTTGGGGAAGTCTGGGGGACCCAACCCCCCGATAAACTCATCTTT. This gives the protein CALGEVWGTQPPDKLIF.

The chain carries TRDV1 and TRDJ1, with D possibly being TRDD3 (5 bases). The CDR3 extends over 21 amino acids. Trimming took off 1 base at V and 1 base at J, with 28 bases between the two ends. Germline lookup yields CDR1 TSWWSYY and CDR2 QGS. CDR3 DNA sequence: TGTGCTCTTGGGGAACGCGGTGGGGTACTGGACCTCAGGAGGGGCACCGATAAACTCATCTTT. This translates into CALGERGGVLDLRRGTDKLIF.

The chain links TRDV3 to TRDJ1; perhaps TRDD3 as D (8 bases). V was shortened by 4 bases and J by 1 base, with 22 bases between the two germline ends. The CDR3 loop spans 16 amino acids. Per germline, CDR1 TVYSNPD and CDR2 GDNSRS (reference sequence). The CDR3 nucleotides read TGTGCCTCTAGGCCTTCCTCACTGGGGGCCACCGATAAACTCATCTTT. It is translated as CASRPSSLGATDKLIF. Looking up the rest from reference TRDV3 and TRDJ1 gives the full variable domain: CDKVTQSSPDQTVASGSEVVLLCTYDTVYSNPDLFWYRIRPDYSFQFVFYGDNSRSEGADFTQGRFSVKHILTQKAFHLVISPVRTEDSATYYCASRPSSLGATDKLIFGKGTRVTVEP.

V gene TRDV1 combines with J gene TRDJ1; 8 bases are shared with TRDD3. This CDR3 contains 21 residues. Germline V gene sequence: CDR1 TSWWSYY, CDR2 QGS. Losses at the gene ends were 1 base for V and 4 bases for J; bases not matched to a gene: 23. In DNA form, the CDR3 reads TGTGCTCTTGGGGAACGACCCCACTACTCGGGAGGACTGGGGGTTAACGATAAACTCATCTTT. Translation: CALGERPHYSGGLGVNDKLIF.

The chain couples TRDV1 to TRDJ1, with 8 bases lining up with TRDD3. V shed 2 bases and J 1 base; nucleotides not matched to a gene: 18. Per germline, CDR1 TSWWSYY and CDR2 QGS. CDR3 length equals 20 residues. The CDR3 sequence is CALGESGTGGIRWGTDKLIF. Written as DNA, the CDR3 is TGTGCTCTTGGGGAATCGGGTACTGGGGGCATACGGTGGGGCACCGATAAACTCATCTTT.

Notes on this clone: A far larger clone lies a single base away; this is likely a read error. The chain recombines TRDV2 with TRDJ1; the match to TRDD3 covers 7 bases. V was clipped by 1 base and J by 3 bases; unmatched bases: 16. The germline CDR1 and CDR2 sequences are GEAIGNYY and EKD. The CDR3 has 18 residues. CDR3: CACDTNVPPTGDSDKLIF. The CDR3 DNA follows: TGTGCCTGTGACACGAACGTACCCCCTACTGGGGATTCCGATAAACTCATCTTT.

This clone is medium-sized by share. The rearrangement links TRDV1 to TRDJ1; TRDD3 matches 8 bases. The length of the CDR3 is 20 residues. J lost 0 bases, V lost 0 bases, and 15 bases had no gene match. The germline V gene has CDR1 TSWWSYY and CDR2 QGS. CDR3 bases: TGTGCTCTTGGGGAACTCAGCGGGGGGCGCTGGGGGAGTTACACCGATAAACTCATCTTT. Translation gives CALGELSGGRWGSYTDKLIF.

The V and J genes are TRDV1 and TRDJ1, with TRDD3 matching over 11 bases. V dropped 4 bases and J dropped 2; count of bases not matched to a gene: 24. This CDR3 comprises 22 residues. Germline-derived CDR1 and CDR2 are TSWWSYY and QGS. The CDR3 DNA reads as TGTGCTCTTGGGGGACGGACCTTCCTACTCGTACTGGGGGATAGGGGGACCGATAAACTCATCTTT. Its protein is CALGGRTFLLVLGDRGTDKLIF.

The V gene is TRDV1, the J gene TRDJ1, with TRDD3 matching over 12 bases. Germline CDR1 is TSWWSYY and CDR2 is QGS. This CDR3 is 20 amino acids long. V was pared by 4 bases and J by 5 bases, with 20 bases of the junction left unmatched. The chain's CDR3 is CALGGQFLSPYWGILDKLIF. As DNA, the CDR3 is TGTGCTCTTGGGGGACAATTCCTCTCCCCGTACTGGGGGATACTTGATAAACTCATCTTT.

With respect to this clone: A far larger clone is just one base off, so this is likely a read error. The chain couples TRDV1 to TRDJ1; no definite D call. The CDR3 is 18 amino acids. Germline V lookup: CDR1 TSWWSYY, CDR2 QGS. V dropped 0 bases and J dropped 4 bases, with 21 bases sitting between them. Here the CDR3 DNA reads TGTGCTCTTGGGGAACTAGGGACCCGGGGTCACGGAGACGATAAACTCATCTTT. Residues: CALGELGTRGHGDDKLIF.

The chain is built from TRDV1 and TRDJ1, with D perhaps TRDD2 (6 bases). The V gene lost 0 bases and the J gene lost 0 bases, with 26 bases spanning the gap. The germline CDR1 and CDR2 sequences are TSWWSYY and QGS. CDR3 length equals 21 residues. CDR3 region: CALGELSFPPGPPIYTDKLIF. CDR3 bases: TGTGCTCTTGGGGAACTCTCCTTCCCCCCCGGCCCACCCATCTACACCGATAAACTCATCTTT.

The gene calls are TRDV1 and TRDJ1; D is undetermined. This CDR3 is 20 amino acids long. V gave up 2 bases and J gave up 7 bases, with 32 bases separating them. In germline, CDR1 is TSWWSYY, CDR2 QGS. CDR3 residues: CALGEATFVPQSPLRGKLIF. In DNA, the CDR3 is TGTGCTCTTGGGGAAGCTACGTTCGTGCCCCAATCCCCCCTGAGGGGTAAACTCATCTTT.

The chain has TRDV1 and TRDJ1; 9 bases map to TRDD2. From germline, CDR1 is TSWWSYY and CDR2 QGS. The CDR3 length is 26 residues. V trimming: 6 bases; J trimming: 0 bases; junction bases outside the gene matches: 38. The CDR3 bases are TGTGCTCTTGGAAGTTCAATGGGGCCTTCCTACGAGTACCAGACTGCATTTCAGATGTACACCGATAAACTCATCTTT. Its translation is CALGSSMGPSYEYQTAFQMYTDKLIF.

The genes are TRDV1 and TRDJ1; TRDD3 might be the D (6 bases). V was shortened by 0 bases and J by 6 bases, with 14 bases between the two germline ends. Germline-derived CDR1 and CDR2 are TSWWSYY and QGS. CDR3 length equals 15 residues. Here the CDR3 DNA reads TGTGCTCTTGGGGAACTGAGCCCCGGGGGGAATAAACTCATCTTT. This encodes CALGELSPGGNKLIF.

The V and J genes are TRDV1 and TRDJ1, with 12 bases lining up with TRDD3. J lost 4 bases, V lost 2 bases, and 14 bases had no gene match. CDR1 is TSWWSYY and CDR2 is QGS in the germline V gene. This CDR3 has 19 amino acids. Written as DNA, the CDR3 is TGTGCTCTTGGGGAATTTTCCCACTGGGGGATACCGGGAATCGATAAACTCATCTTT. Amino acid sequence: CALGEFSHWGIPGIDKLIF.

This clone was observed a handful of times. The V and J genes are TRDV1 and TRDJ1, with 8 bases matching TRDD2. J lost 11 bases, V lost 3 bases, and 26 bases had no gene match. The CDR3 is made up of 19 amino acids. CDR1 and CDR2 from the germline V gene are TSWWSYY and QGS. Here the CDR3 DNA reads TGTGCTCTTGGGGAGTCCGACTTCCTACAGTTACGGGCGGTACGTGACCTCATCTTT. Its protein is CALGESDFLQLRAVRDLIF.

This clone is classed as medium-sized. The chain has TRDV1 and TRDJ4, with D possibly matching TRDD1 (5 bases). There are 17 residues in the CDR3. V lost 0 bases and J 1 base, leaving 18 bases between the germline ends. Germline CDR1 and CDR2: TSWWSYY and QGS. CDR3 residues: CALGELTRMGNYRPLIF. The DNA of the CDR3 is TGTGCTCTTGGGGAACTTACACGAATGGGAAATTACAGACCCCTGATCTTT.

As regards this clone: A much more abundant neighbour one base away suggests this may be a read error. V usage is TRDV1 and J usage is TRDJ1, with 12 bases identical to TRDD3. Looked up from germline, CDR1 is TSWWSYY and CDR2 is QGS. The CDR3 length is 23 residues. V was pared by 4 bases and J by 0 bases, with 24 bases of the junction left unmatched. The CDR3 spells CALGGDHMRSLYWGILNTDKLIF. The CDR3 DNA follows: TGTGCTCTTGGGGGGGACCATATGCGTAGCCTGTACTGGGGGATACTCAACACCGATAAACTCATCTTT.

V gene TRDV1 combines with J gene TRDJ1; TRDD3 agrees at 10 bases. The V and J ends lost 2 bases and 1 base, in that order; junction bases with no gene match: 16. The CDR3 is 20 residues long. Germline CDR1 TSWWSYY, CDR2 QGS. CDR3 sequence (DNA): TGTGCTCTTGGGGAAGACTTCCTACGTGGGGGGATACGCGGCACCGATAAACTCATCTTT. Protein sequence: CALGEDFLRGGIRGTDKLIF.